Included here is one T cell receptor (beta chain) sequence, with context. This clonotype was seen a few times. There is no known antigen for this receptor. Within one base of it there is no much larger clone, and no base qualities were kept. Libraries came from RACE. These reads were obtained on a NextSeq 500. Library preparation attached unique molecular identifiers to individual cDNA molecules for quantitative, reproducible TCR counting. For every blood RNA sample, sequencing covered both the TCR alpha and TCR beta chains. Concerning the study's data processing: The median number of TCRs per sample was approximately 93,000, ranging from roughly 23,224 to 690,600. V, J and CDR3 annotation of the TCR reads was carried out using the Decombinator software suite. Every sample was subsampled to the same number of TCRs (28,000) for the PS versus PT1 abundance plots. Expanded TCRs were defined as absent before sensitization and observed at least eight times at the 2-week time point. TCRdb trimmed the raw reads at Q25, called clones with MiXCR and kept productive beta chains. Rows are unified per CDR3 protein, each entry keeping the most common DNA and genes. In this record, the V and J calls reflect TCRdb's handling and not the investigators' own analysis. In this sample the table shows fewer than 200,000 distinct CDR3 sequences, 25% to 30% of which occur a single time. The ten largest clones take up 2.1% of the sample.

V lost 1 base and J lost 4 bases; the stretch between them is 9 bases long. Via the germline V gene (reference sequence), CDR1 is SEHNR and CDR2 FQNEAQ. Inclusive of the bounding cysteine and phenylalanine, the CDR3 is 14 residues long. Only the CDR3 portion is preserved as DNA: 42 bases, with reading frame beginning at the first base. This sample was included in a study of human T cells and chemical hapten exposure (dated by TCRdb to the early 2020s). With respect to the entire study: For sensitization, 2% DPC in acetone was applied to an approximately 2 cm by approximately 2 cm area of upper inner arm skin. Throughout the study period of 20 to 30 weeks, patients also received therapeutic DPC doses to the scalp every week. Patch testing on the upper back used Finn chambers containing 0.01% DPC, with scoring done after 6 days according to International Contact Dermatitis Research Group standards. The mostly female patient cohort included alopecia areata with under or over 50% scalp involvement, alopecia totalis and alopecia universalis. Libraries were pooled for sequencing, and variation in per-sample TCR yields was attributed mainly to small differences in library volumes within the pool. The study tracked peripheral blood TCR repertoire changes in vivo during primary and secondary sensitization to the hapten diphenylcyclopropenone (DPC) in alopecia patients. Blood samples were taken from patients before sensitization (week 0) and at 2, 6 and about 24 weeks after DPC sensitization. For TCR sequencing, blood came from about 28 alopecia patients at anywhere from one to four time points (pre-sensitization, 2, 6 and 24 weeks). Results and caveats for the whole study, not just this receptor: Expanded TCRs formed significantly more large CDR3 similarity clusters than pre-sensitization or healthy control sets, consistent with antigen-driven responses. All patients had alopecia, a presumed autoimmune disease, so their immune response might differ from that of healthy individuals. DPC sensitization did not change how many TCRs were above 1 in 1000 frequency, and no evidence was found of alterations in global repertoire structure. Repeated subsampling changed both the strength of the expansion versus patch-test correlation and the threshold at which that correlation became significant. The number of PT1 expanded TCRs positively correlated with patch test score, significant at thresholds 8, 16 and 32 but not 4.

The label giving this sample's time point can be read as: patch test 3, about 24 weeks after DPC sensitization. The sample's treatment or condition, from its label and the paper: therapeutic diphenylcyclopropenone sensitization with weekly scalp DPC. At every patch-test visit, the blood draw took place before the patch test was put on. Eligible patients were aged 18 to 70, diagnosed with alopecia, deemed suitable for DPC therapy, and excluded if pregnant. Unfractionated whole blood was collected in Tempus Blood RNA tubes, and total RNA was extracted from that blood. This TCR was recovered from a woman aged 18-30 years with alopecia areata. Some clones in this sample may be carry-over from other donors' samples. Sequenced here: whole blood, sampled in connection with sensitization to the hapten diphenylcyclopropenone (DPC). The sequence joins TRBV7-9 to TRBJ2-3; the D match is possibly TRBD1 or TRBD2, with 5 bases aligned in each. The CDR3 region reads CASSLVLGADTQYF. DNA sequence: TGTGCCAGCAGCTTAGTTCTGGGGGCAGATACGCAGTATTTT.